This T cell receptor (beta chain) was recovered during a study of HIV-infected patients and healthy controls. Overall study results and limits: Healthy controls shared more CDR3 sequences between individuals than HIV-infected patients did. The seeming recovery of the Gini index after therapy in HIV-infected patients vanished in size-matched data.

The length of the CDR3 is 15 residues. Germline assignment: CDR1 SGHAT and CDR2 FQNNGV. Approximately 500 ng RNA was reverse transcribed with alpha and beta constant-region primers. Alpha and beta chain libraries were made separately by chain-specific third strand synthesis with multiplexing indices. The library had 12-nucleotide molecular identifiers formed by two random hexamers joined together. TCRdb passed the 5' RACE reads through MiXCR, listing each CDR3 protein once. Of tens of thousands of distinct CDR3 sequences listed, roughly 8.7% were seen once; the top ten hold roughly 4.3%. Whole blood was used without fractionation, so all unsorted peripheral T cells were included. On this clonotype: No antigen is known for it. This clone may be a read error of a much larger clone one base away.

This clonotype originated in an adult in good health. The rearrangement joins TRBV11-2 to TRBJ2-5; the D gene is possibly TRBD2 (7 bases). The sample taken for sequencing was blood. CDR3 region: CASSLTGGHQETKYF. CDR3 coding DNA: TGTGCCAGCAGCTTGACGGGGGGCCACCAAGAGACCAAGTACTTC.